Each of the 18 T cell receptor beta chains below was sequenced from the same sample in a study of blood T cell repertoires in COVID-19. Produced via immunoSEQ multiplex PCR; TCRdb's table is partial and in-frame only. The repertoire includes a few hundred thousand clones, 80% to 85% of them detected once, and 3.4% sits in the top ten. Sequenced input: peripheral blood. These receptor sequences come from a woman in her late teens or twenties with acute or convalescent COVID-19.

CDR3 in DNA: TGTGCCAGCAGTGGTCCTGGGACAGGGTTTATAGATCGCTATGGCTACACCTTC. This encodes CASSGPGTGFIDRYGYTF. This chain connects TRBV2 to TRBJ1-2, with 9 bases matching TRBD1. Germline CDR1 SNHLY, CDR2 FYNNEI. Losses at the gene ends were 4 bases for V and 4 bases for J; bases not matched to a gene: 16. There are 18 residues in the CDR3.

Points on this clone: Sequence at one end of the junction differs from germline and may be a read error. V and J are TRBV14 and TRBJ2-5, with 7 bases identical to TRBD1. The CDR3 consists of 17 residues. Germline V gene lookup returns CDR1 SGHDN and CDR2 FVKESK. The CDR3 spells CASSEETGTVTRETQYF. As DNA, the CDR3 is TGTGCCAGCAGCGAAGAAACCGGGACAGTTACTCGGGAGACCCAGTACTTC.

The chain joins TRBV5-1 to TRBJ1-1, with D maybe TRBD1 (5 bases). The CDR3 spans 13 residues. V lost 3 bases and J lost 4, with 10 bases in between. The germline CDR1 and CDR2 sequences are SGHRS and YFSETQ. Here the CDR3 DNA reads TGCGCCAGCAGCTCTCTGGGGGGCACTGAAGCTTTCTTT. It translates to CASSSLGGTEAFF.

The V call is TRBV6-6, the J call TRBJ2-7, with TRBD1 matching over 9 bases. CDR3 length: 16 amino acids. V lost 3 bases to trimming and J lost 3 bases; unmatched junction nucleotides: 9. CDR1 and CDR2 from the germline V gene are MNHNY and SVGAGI (reference sequence). This CDR3 reads CASSYPQGTGYYEQYF. The DNA for the CDR3 is TGTGCCAGCAGTTATCCTCAGGGGACAGGGTACTACGAGCAGTACTTC.

V and J are TRBV7-2 and TRBJ2-7; D is possibly TRBD2 (6 bases). Germline V gives CDR1 SGHTA, CDR2 FQGNSA. This CDR3 spans 15 amino acids. Trimming cost V 4 bases and J 5 bases, with 18 bases left between them. Written as DNA, the CDR3 is TGTGCCAGCAGCTCCCCCGAGCGGGCGCGGAACGAGCAGTACTTC. It yields the protein CASSSPERARNEQYF.

This sequence joins TRBV5-4 and TRBJ2-7; 7 positions agree with TRBD2. CDR1 and CDR2 from the germline V gene are SGHNT and YYREEE (reference sequence). Losses at the gene ends were 4 bases for V and 2 bases for J; bases not matched to a gene: 15. CDR3 length: 17 residues. CDR3 region: CASSAGVGRSGAYEQYF. The CDR3 nucleotides are TGTGCCAGCAGCGCCGGCGTGGGTCGAAGCGGGGCCTACGAGCAGTACTTC.

V is TRBV11-2 and J is TRBJ2-3, with TRBD2 matching 12 bases. Germline V gene data show CDR1 as SGHAT and CDR2 as FQNNGV. V dropped 1 base and J dropped 2; count of bases not matched to a gene: 1. This CDR3 is 16 amino acids long. The CDR3 here is CASSLGLAGDTDTQYF. The CDR3 DNA sequence: TGTGCCAGCAGCTTAGGACTAGCGGGGGACACAGATACGCAGTATTTT.

This chain links TRBV25-1 with TRBJ2-2; TRBD2 might be the D (6 bases). From germline, CDR1 is MGHDK and CDR2 SYGVNS. V lost 6 bases and J 6 bases, leaving 17 bases between the germline ends. This CDR3 contains 15 residues. The CDR3 spells CASRFGGGGPGELFF. The CDR3 DNA reads TGTGCCAGCAGGTTCGGGGGAGGAGGCCCCGGGGAGCTGTTTTTT.

This chain joins TRBV19 and TRBJ1-1, with D unresolved. The CDR3 extends over 13 amino acids. CDR1 and CDR2 from the germline V gene are LNHDA and SQIVND (reference sequence). V shed 6 bases and J shed 6 bases, with 14 bases lying between them. As DNA, the CDR3 is TGTGCCAGTAGCACTTTCCCCCCCCCTGAAGCTTTCTTT. This gives the protein CASSTFPPPEAFF.

The rearrangement uses TRBV6-5 and TRBJ2-3, with 7 bases aligning to TRBD2. The V segment lost 7 bases and the J segment 2 bases; nucleotides outside the gene matches: 6. Germline assignment: CDR1 MNHEY and CDR2 SVGAGI. This CDR3 contains 14 residues. CDR3 nucleotide sequence: TGTGCCAGCATCACGGGGGGATCCACAGATACGCAGTATTTT. It yields the protein CASITGGSTDTQYF.

The chain couples TRBV5-1 to TRBJ1-2; TRBD1 aligns across 8 bases. The V segment lost 4 bases and the J segment 7 bases; nucleotides outside the gene matches: 12. CDR3 length: 15 residues. Germline V gene sequence: CDR1 SGHRS, CDR2 YFSETQ. CDR3 amino acids: CASSPLASGGSGYTF. For the CDR3, the DNA is TGCGCCAGCAGCCCTTTAGCCTCAGGGGGCTCTGGCTACACCTTC.

The rearrangement links TRBV7-2 to TRBJ2-3; D may be TRBD2 (6 bases). CDR3 size: 15 residues. V was shortened by 3 bases and J by 2 bases, with 12 bases between the two germline ends. Per the germline V gene, CDR1 is SGHTA and CDR2 is FQGNSA. The CDR3 protein is CASSFREYPTDTQYF. The CDR3 DNA is TGTGCCAGCAGCTTTCGGGAGTATCCCACAGATACGCAGTATTTT. The entire variable domain, with the rest obtained from reference TRBV7-2 and TRBJ2-3, is as follows: GAGVSQSPSNKVTEKGKDVELRCDPISGHTALYWYRQSLGQGLEFLIYFQGNSAPDKSGLPSDRFSAERTGGSVSTLTIQRTQQEDSAVYLCASSFREYPTDTQYFGPGTRLTVL.

This chain connects TRBV7-2 to TRBJ1-5; D gene uncertain. The germline gives CDR1 SGHTA, CDR2 FQGNSA. Trimming left V 1 base short and J 9 bases short, with 16 bases between. CDR3 length equals 15 residues. Written as DNA, the CDR3 is TGTGCCAGCAGCTTAGATGGCGGCCTGTCCAGGCCCCAGCATTTT. Translated, it gives CASSLDGGLSRPQHF.

The rearrangement joins TRBV10-3 to TRBJ2-7, with 14 bases aligning to TRBD2. Germline V gene data show CDR1 as ENHRY and CDR2 as SYGVKD. Losses at the gene ends were 6 bases for V and 5 bases for J; bases not matched to a gene: 3. The CDR3 totals 14 residues. CDR3 sequence (DNA): TGTGCCATCAGGAAGGGACTAGCGGGAGACGAGCAGTACTTC. Its protein product is CAIRKGLAGDEQYF.

The rearrangement uses TRBV6-2 or TRBV6-3 and TRBJ1-5; TRBD1 aligns across 7 bases. V dropped 5 bases and J dropped 0; count of bases not matched to a gene: 10. The CDR3 extends over 17 amino acids. Germline V gene data show CDR1 as MNHEY and CDR2 as SVGEGT. CDR3: CASSQPGTEYSNQPQHF. The CDR3 DNA reads TGTGCCAGCAGTCAACCCGGGACAGAATATAGCAATCAGCCCCAGCATTTT.

This chain uses TRBV2 with TRBJ1-4, with TRBD1 matching over 7 bases. The germline V gene has CDR1 SNHLY and CDR2 FYNNEI. The CDR3 consists of 16 residues. V lost 6 bases, J lost 3 bases, and 10 bases stayed unmatched. The CDR3 coding sequence is TGTGCCAGCAGCAAAGGGGTGAGGGGGCCTAATGAAAAACTGTTTTTT. This gives the protein CASSKGVRGPNEKLFF.

This chain joins TRBV7-9 and TRBJ1-1; D is undetermined. V was shortened by 1 base and J by 11 bases, with 11 bases between the two germline ends. Germline lookup yields CDR1 SEHNR and CDR2 FQNEAQ (reference sequence). The CDR3 spans 12 residues. CDR3 sequence: CASSLGLLGAFF. In DNA, the CDR3 is TGTGCCAGCAGCTTAGGACTCCTTGGGGCTTTCTTT. The full variable domain, in which reference TRBV7-9 and TRBJ1-1 provide the parts outside the CDR3, is DTGVSQNPRHKITKRGQNVTFRCDPISEHNRLYWYRQTLGQGPEFLTYFQNEAQLEKSRLLSDRFSAERPKGSFSTLEIQRTEQGDSAMYLCASSLGLLGAFFGQGTRLTVV.

The rearrangement links TRBV5-6 to TRBJ1-5; TRBD1 matches 8 bases. V trimming: 3 bases; J trimming: 5 bases; junction bases outside the gene matches: 10. The CDR3 extends over 16 amino acids. The V gene's germline CDR1 is SGHDT and CDR2 YYEEEE. CDR3 in amino acids: CASSSYGQGQDQPQHF. In DNA, the CDR3 is TGTGCCAGCAGCTCCTACGGACAGGGACAGGATCAGCCCCAGCATTTT.